The T cell receptor beta chain described here comes from a study of cytomegalovirus exposure and HLA in healthy donors. Note on this clone: Its antigen is currently unknown.

Nominally healthy donors provided the samples, though records likely missed some immune exposures. This CDR3 has 12 amino acids. CDR1 is SGDLS and CDR2 is YYNGEE in the germline V gene. The trim removed 0 bases at V and 7 bases at J, leaving 0 bases unmatched. General observations from the study: The study put 150 to 200 TCR beta chains on its list as cytomegalovirus-associated.

It was with 60 Vbeta and 13 Jbeta primers that the PCR ran. As originally analysed: A later analysis counted 65 million to 80 million unique TCR beta chains, around 12 million shared. The repertoire was sequenced with immunoSEQ multiplex PCR; TCRdb's copy has only in-frame clones and lacks some. V, J and clone size are those of that table, while D and trimming were read from the DNA. The repertoire table contains 200,000 to 250,000 clones. Sequencing was done on a sample of PBMCs. The TCR sequence derives from a girl aged 2-10 years in good health and CMV-seropositive. The chain has TRBV9 and TRBJ2-7, with 8 bases lining up with TRBD1. CDR3 amino acids: CASSVGTGEQYF. CDR3 nucleotide sequence: TGTGCCAGCAGCGTAGGGACAGGGGAGCAGTACTTC.